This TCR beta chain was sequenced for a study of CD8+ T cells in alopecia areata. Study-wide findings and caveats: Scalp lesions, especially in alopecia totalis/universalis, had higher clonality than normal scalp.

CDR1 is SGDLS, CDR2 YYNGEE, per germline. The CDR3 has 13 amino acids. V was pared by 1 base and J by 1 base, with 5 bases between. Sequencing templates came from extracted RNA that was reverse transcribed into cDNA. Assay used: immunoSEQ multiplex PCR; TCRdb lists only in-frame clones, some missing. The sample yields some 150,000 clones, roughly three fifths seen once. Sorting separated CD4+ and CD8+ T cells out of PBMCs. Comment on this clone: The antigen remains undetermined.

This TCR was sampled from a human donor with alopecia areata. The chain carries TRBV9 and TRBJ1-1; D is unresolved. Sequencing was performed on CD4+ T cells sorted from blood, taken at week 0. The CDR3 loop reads CASSVQANTEAFF. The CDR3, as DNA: TGTGCCAGCAGCGTACAGGCGAACACTGAAGCTTTCTTT. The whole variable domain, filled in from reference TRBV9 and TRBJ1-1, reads DSGVTQTPKHLITATGQRVTLRCSPRSGDLSVYWYQQSLDQGLQFLIQYYNGEERAKGNILERFSAQQFPDLHSELNLSSLELGDSALYFCASSVQANTEAFFGQGTRLTVV.